A single count supports the clone carrying this TCR beta chain. Between the trimmed V and J ends, which lost 6 bases and 11 bases, there was a span of 25 bases. Germline V lookup: CDR1 SEHNR, CDR2 FQNEAQ (reference sequence). The length of the CDR3 is 15 residues. The data derive from a study of blood T cell repertoires in COVID-19. Overall study context: Both acute and convalescent COVID-19 samples were obtained from the United States, Italy and Spain. In each case, the material was cDNA or gDNA derived from T cells, B-cell-depleted T cells, or PBMCs.

As originally analysed: Scientists estimated how many nucleated cells there were by amplifying reference gene primers. TCRdb keeps only in-frame clones here, not all; method: immunoSEQ multiplex PCR. V and J calls and clone size are those listed in that table; D and trimming were worked out from the DNA. The sample has approximately 77,000 clones; approximately 76% are singletons. The clonotype originates from a man between 65 and 80 years old with active or convalescent COVID-19. Sequences were obtained from peripheral blood. The V call is TRBV7-9, the J call TRBJ1-1, with D possibly TRBD1 on 6 matching bases. The CDR3 loop reads CASSDNRLQGPVAFF. The DNA of the CDR3 is TGTGCCAGCAGTGATAATCGCCTACAGGGACCCGTGGCTTTCTTT.